A selection of T cell receptor beta chains follows, all from one sample in a study of T-cell reconstitution after alpha-beta-depleted transplantation in children. Each CDR3 protein gets one entry after TCRdb re-called the PCR reads with MiXCR. This table holds around 200,000 distinct CDR3 sequences, about 6.4% found once. This specimen consisted of PBMCs from the stem cell graft donor, obtained from the stem cell graft. All receptors come from a human donor who donated a stem cell graft to a child with Wiskott-Aldrich syndrome. CDR3s include the opening cysteine and the closing phenylalanine or tryptophan. D genes are given only for firm matches. Only some rows state a clone size, as once, few, many or a class for expanded clones.

>many|TRBJ2-7|NA|TRBV6-5
TGTGCCAGCAGATGGGAAGGAAACTACGAGCAGTACTTC
CASRWEGNYEQYF
>few|TRBJ1-1|TRBD1|TRBV6-2/TRBV6-3
TGTGCCAGCAGTTACTACCCGGCCGTACAGGGGGGGACTGAAGCTTTCTTT
CASSYYPAVQGGTEAFF
>NA|TRBJ1-5|TRBD1|TRBV28
TGTGCCAGCAGGCATGGACTGACAGGGATCAGCAATCAGCCCCAGCATTTT
CASRHGLTGISNQPQHF
>NA|TRBJ2-1|NA|TRBV27
TGTGCCAGCAGCTCTCTAGGACAGACCTACAATGAGCAGTTCTTC
CASSSLGQTYNEQFF
>many|TRBJ2-1|TRBD2|TRBV30
TGTGCCTGGGGACTAGCGGGGTACAATGAGCAGTTCTTC
CAWGLAGYNEQFF
>NA|TRBJ2-7|NA|TRBV30
TGTGCCTGGAGAGTAGTTGGAACCTACGAGCAGTACTTC
CAWRVVGTYEQYF
>few|TRBJ2-1|TRBD1|TRBV5-1
TGCGCCAGCAGCTCACAGGGGGTCGGGTCCTACAATGAGCAGTTCTTC
CASSSQGVGSYNEQFF
>many|TRBJ2-1|TRBD2|TRBV12-3/TRBV12-4
TGTGCCAGCAGCCAACTTAGCGGGGCCGAGCAGTTCTTC
CASSQLSGAEQFF
>many|TRBJ2-1|NA|TRBV20-1
TGCAGTGCCATGGGGGGCCCTAACAATGAGCAGTTCTTC
CSAMGGPNNEQFF
>many|TRBJ1-1|NA|TRBV21-1
TGTGCCAGCAGCGTTTCAAGGGCGGTCACGACTGAAGCTTTCTTT
CASSVSRAVTTEAFF
>NA|TRBJ2-3|TRBD2|TRBV5-1
TGCGCCAGCAGCTTCTCAGGGAGGGAAGATACGCAGTATTTT
CASSFSGREDTQYF
>NA|TRBJ1-4|NA|TRBV2
TGTGCCAGCACCGCAAGCCATACCCTTTCTGAAAAACTGTTTTTT
CASTASHTLSEKLFF
>NA|TRBJ2-7|NA|TRBV18
TGTGCCAGCTCACCTTTTACAGGGACGGAAGAGCAGTACTTC
CASSPFTGTEEQYF
>many|TRBJ2-3|TRBD1|TRBV5-1
TGCGCCAGCAGCCCCACAGGGGCAGATACGCAGTATTTT
CASSPTGADTQYF
>few|TRBJ2-3|TRBD1|TRBV5-1
TGCGCCAGCAGCCCAGGGGACAGGGGGCGGGCAGATACGCAGTATTTT
CASSPGDRGRADTQYF
>many|TRBJ2-7|NA|TRBV5-1
TGCGCCAGCAGCTTGGGGATTGGGACTCGGGGCGAGCAGTACTTC
CASSLGIGTRGEQYF
>NA|TRBJ2-7|NA|TRBV5-1
TGCGCCAGCAGCCGGGGTGGACCGATAGGGGGGAACTACGAGCAGTACTTC
CASSRGGPIGGNYEQYF
>few|TRBJ2-7|NA|TRBV25-1
TGTGCCAGCTCGGGCCTCTACTACGAGCAGTACTTC
CASSGLYYEQYF
>many|TRBJ2-7|TRBD2|TRBV5-1
TGCGCCAGCAGTGCTAGCGGGACCTACGAGCAGTACTTC
CASSASGTYEQYF
>many|TRBJ2-3|TRBD1|TRBV4-3
TGCGCCAGCAGCCAAGATGGCAGGGGGCGCACAGATACGCAGTATTTT
CASSQDGRGRTDTQYF
>many|TRBJ1-1|NA|TRBV5-1
TGCGCCAGCAGCTTGGCCGGGGGGTTCACTGAAGCTTTCTTT
CASSLAGGFTEAFF
>many|TRBJ1-6|NA|TRBV4-1
TGCGCCAGCAGCCGATGGGACCAGGCTAATTCACCCCTCCACTTT
CASSRWDQANSPLHF
>many|TRBJ2-7|NA|TRBV27
TGTGCCAGCAGTTTACGTCTGGAAGGCGAGCAGTACTTC
CASSLRLEGEQYF